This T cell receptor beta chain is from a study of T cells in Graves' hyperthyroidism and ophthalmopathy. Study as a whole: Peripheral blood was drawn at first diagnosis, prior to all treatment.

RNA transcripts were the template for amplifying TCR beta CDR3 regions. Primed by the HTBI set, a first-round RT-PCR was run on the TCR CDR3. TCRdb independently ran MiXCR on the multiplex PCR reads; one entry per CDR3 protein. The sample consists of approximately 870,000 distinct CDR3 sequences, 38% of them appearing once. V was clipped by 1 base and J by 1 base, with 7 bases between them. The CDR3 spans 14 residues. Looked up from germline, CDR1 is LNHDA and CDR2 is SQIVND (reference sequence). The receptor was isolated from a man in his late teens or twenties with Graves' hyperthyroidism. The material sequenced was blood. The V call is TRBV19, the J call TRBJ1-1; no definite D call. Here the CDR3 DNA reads TGTGCCAGTAGTATAGTGGCAGCGAACACTGAAGCTTTCTTT. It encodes CASSIVAANTEAFF.